Shown below are 21 T cell receptor beta chains from a single sample sequenced in a study of chemoradiotherapy in HPV16-positive cancers. Clones were sequenced by immunoSEQ multiplex PCR, and TCRdb holds only the in-frame ones, with some missing. The table records 12,000 or so clones, more than 75% of them present only once. The sequencing here drew on blood, taken from a patient who underwent chemoradiotherapy. The origin of the receptors is a human donor with HPV-associated anogenital cancer.

The chain carries TRBV21-1 and TRBJ1-2. TRBV21-1 is a listed pseudogene. CDR3 length equals 10 residues. In nucleotides, the CDR3 is TGTGCCAGCTGGGGCTATGGCTACACCTTC. Amino acids: CASWGYGYTF.

The chain carries TRBV29-1 and TRBJ2-7; D is unclear. This CDR3 comprises 11 residues. The germline V and J ends were trimmed by 2 bases and 4 bases, with 6 bases remaining between them. The germline V gene encodes CDR1 SQVTM and CDR2 ANQGSEA. CDR3 in DNA: TGCAGCGTTGAAATAGGGTACGAGCAGTACTTC. It is translated as CSVEIGYEQYF.

The chain has TRBV27 and TRBJ1-5; D not certain. The germline gives CDR1 MNHEY, CDR2 SMNVEV (reference sequence). CDR3 length equals 13 residues. V lost 5 bases and J 2 bases, leaving 7 bases between the germline ends. CDR3 nucleotide sequence: TGTGCCAGCAGTCCGGGTGGCAATCAGCCCCAGCATTTT. This translates into CASSPGGNQPQHF.

This chain links TRBV19 with TRBJ2-3, with D possibly matching TRBD1 (7 bases). The length of the CDR3 is 15 residues. From germline, CDR1 is LNHDA and CDR2 SQIVND (reference sequence). With 3 bases removed from V and 5 bases from J, the gap between germline ends came to 15 bases. CDR3 nucleotide sequence: TGTGCCAGTAGTATTGGAGGGGGCCGCGGAGATACGCAGTATTTT. It is translated as CASSIGGGRGDTQYF.

The chain joins TRBV7-2 to TRBJ1-6; D unresolved. The CDR3 sequence is 13 residues long. The V end was cut by 3 bases, the J end by 10 bases, with 10 bases between. CDR1 and CDR2 (germline): SGHTA, FQGNSA. CDR3 sequence: CASSLFGPSPLHF. CDR3 nucleotide sequence: TGTGCCAGCAGCTTGTTCGGCCCATCACCCCTCCACTTT.

V usage is TRBV18 and J usage is TRBJ1-5; D call uncertain. This CDR3 is built from 13 residues. Germline V gene lookup returns CDR1 KGHSH and CDR2 LQKENI. Trimming removed 1 base from V and 7 bases from J, with 8 bases in between. Here the CDR3 DNA reads TGTGCCAGCTCACCACTGGATGGCCAGCCCCAGCATTTT. Protein sequence: CASSPLDGQPQHF.

This chain connects TRBV29-1 to TRBJ2-3; TRBD2 agrees at 10 bases. CDR1 and CDR2 (germline): SQVTM, ANQGSEA. The length of the CDR3 is 19 residues. The V and J ends lost 4 bases and 3 bases, in that order; junction bases with no gene match: 19. The chain's CDR3 is CSVVRYSGGPSTETDTQYF. The CDR3 DNA reads as TGCAGCGTTGTACGTTATAGCGGGGGGCCCAGCACAGAAACAGATACGCAGTATTTT.

CDR3 amino acids: CASGLEDRGCSSNQPQHF. The CDR3 DNA reads as TGTGCTAGTGGTTTAGAGGACAGGGGTTGTTCTAGCAATCAGCCCCAGCATTTT. This sequence joins TRBV12-5 and TRBJ1-5, with 9 bases that match TRBD1. V dropped 3 bases and J dropped 0; count of bases not matched to a gene: 9. CDR3 length equals 18 residues. Per the germline V gene, CDR1 is LGHNT and CDR2 is FRNRAP. Filled out from reference TRBV12-5 and TRBJ1-5, the complete variable domain reads DARVTQTPRHKVTEMGQEVTMRCQPILGHNTVFWYRQTMMQGLELLAYFRNRAPLDDSGMPKDRFSAEMPDATLATLKIQPSEPRDSAVYFCASGLEDRGCSSNQPQHFGDGTRLSIL.

V and J are TRBV6-5 and TRBJ2-7, with unresolved D. This CDR3 has 12 residues. CDR1 MNHEY and CDR2 SVGAGI come from the germline V gene. The V and J ends lost 2 bases and 6 bases respectively, with 8 bases between them. CDR3 loop: CASSYREGEQYF. As DNA, the CDR3 is TGTGCCAGCAGTTACAGGGAAGGCGAGCAGTACTTC.

J is TRBJ2-2 and V is TRBV6-1; maybe TRBD2 (5 bases). V lost 8 bases and J lost 7, with 17 bases in between. CDR1 and CDR2 from the germline V gene are MNHNS and SASEGT. The CDR3 totals 14 residues. CDR3 sequence: CASLEDFLGGELFF. The DNA of the CDR3 is TGTGCCAGCCTGGAGGACTTTTTAGGCGGGGAGCTGTTTTTT.

The J gene is TRBJ1-5, the V gene TRBV27, with 9 bases identical to TRBD1. Germline V gene lookup returns CDR1 MNHEY and CDR2 SMNVEV (reference sequence). J was trimmed by 1 base and V by 6 bases; bases with no gene match: 4. The CDR3 is 15 residues long. The CDR3 spells CASRQQGASNQPQHF. The CDR3 bases are TGTGCCAGCAGACAACAGGGGGCAAGCAATCAGCCCCAGCATTTT.

This clone was observed a single time. The chain carries TRBV6-1 and TRBJ2-2; tentatively, D is TRBD1 (5 bases). Germline lookup yields CDR1 MNHNS and CDR2 SASEGT. This CDR3 comprises 14 residues. The germline V and J ends were trimmed by 6 bases and 3 bases, with 11 bases remaining between them. CDR3 sequence reads: CASRTDGDTGELFF. CDR3 coding DNA: TGTGCCAGCAGGACAGACGGAGACACCGGGGAGCTGTTTTTT.

The chain recombines TRBV7-2 with TRBJ2-2; perhaps D is TRBD1 or TRBD2 (6 bases each). Trimming took 1 base from V and 3 from J, leaving 18 bases between them. The CDR3 spans 18 residues. Germline V gene sequence: CDR1 SGHTA, CDR2 FQGNSA. In DNA, the CDR3 is TGTGCCAGCAGCTTAGAACTATTAGGGGGGATCGACACCGGGGAGCTGTTTTTT. It translates to CASSLELLGGIDTGELFF.

The CDR3 sequence: CASRGGAGELFF. DNA of the CDR3: TGTGCCAGCAGAGGGGGGGCCGGGGAGCTGTTTTTT. The J gene is TRBJ2-2, the V gene TRBV9; possible D gene TRBD2, 7 bases. Germline CDR1 and CDR2: SGDLS and YYNGEE. V lost 5 bases and J lost 6, with 8 bases in between. This CDR3 is 12 amino acids long.

This clone has only one observation. V usage is TRBV19 and J usage is TRBJ2-3; 7 bases align to TRBD1. The length of the CDR3 is 14 residues. J lost 4 bases, V lost 5 bases, and 6 bases had no gene match. CDR1 is LNHDA and CDR2 is SQIVND in the germline V gene (reference sequence). The CDR3 here is CASSSNRGPDTQYF. The CDR3 bases are TGTGCCAGTAGTTCCAATAGGGGGCCAGATACGCAGTATTTT.

This chain joins TRBV5-1 and TRBJ2-7; 8 nucleotides line up with TRBD1. With V trimmed by 3 bases and J by 5 bases, 13 bases remained unmatched. The CDR3 runs 16 residues. Per the germline V gene, CDR1 is SGHRS and CDR2 is YFSETQ. As DNA, the CDR3 is TGCGCCAGCAGCTCCGAAAGGACAGGGATCGGCCACGAGCAGTACTTC. Residues: CASSSERTGIGHEQYF. The full variable domain, rest sourced from reference TRBV5-1 and TRBJ2-7, is KAGVTQTPRYLIKTRGQQVTLSCSPISGHRSVSWYQQTPGQGLQFLFEYFSETQRNKGNFPGRFSGRQFSNSRSEMNVSTLELGDSALYLCASSSERTGIGHEQYFGPGTRLTVT.

This rearrangement joins TRBV5-1 to TRBJ2-2; no definite D call. In germline, CDR1 is SGHRS, CDR2 YFSETQ. This CDR3 spans 13 amino acids. The V end lost 3 bases, the J end lost 5 bases, and 8 bases lay between the germline ends. The DNA of the CDR3 is TGCGCCAGCAGCTCCGACACTACCGGGGAGCTGTTTTTT. As protein: CASSSDTTGELFF. The full variable domain, in which reference TRBV5-1 and TRBJ2-2 provide the parts outside the CDR3, is KAGVTQTPRYLIKTRGQQVTLSCSPISGHRSVSWYQQTPGQGLQFLFEYFSETQRNKGNFPGRFSGRQFSNSRSEMNVSTLELGDSALYLCASSSDTTGELFFGEGSRLTVL.

This chain links TRBV11-2 with TRBJ1-4; D unclear. Germline CDR1 reads SGHAT; CDR2 reads FQNNGV. This CDR3 is built from 13 residues. The ends were cut back, 0 bases at V and 11 bases at J, with 10 bases in the middle. The CDR3 nucleotides are TGTGCCAGCAGCTTAGAAAATTTCGGGAAACTGTTTTTT. Its translation is CASSLENFGKLFF.

The count of this clone is one. The CDR3 DNA sequence: TGTGCCAGCAGCTTAAGTGGCGGTAGTTACAATGAGCAGTTCTTC. Protein: CASSLSGGSYNEQFF. The V and J genes are TRBV7-2 and TRBJ2-1; D gene unclear. The V gene lost 2 bases and the J gene lost 4 bases, with 12 bases spanning the gap. This CDR3 has 15 residues. Germline V gene data show CDR1 as SGHTA and CDR2 as FQGNSA. The full variable domain, completed using reference TRBV7-2 and TRBJ2-1, is GAGVSQSPSNKVTEKGKDVELRCDPISGHTALYWYRQSLGQGLEFLIYFQGNSAPDKSGLPSDRFSAERTGGSVSTLTIQRTQQEDSAVYLCASSLSGGSYNEQFFGPGTRLTVL.

The chain employs TRBV5-1 and TRBJ2-3, with D unresolved. The germline CDR1 and CDR2 sequences are SGHRS and YFSETQ. The CDR3 length is 14 residues. V was shortened by 4 bases and J by 0 bases, with 9 bases between the two germline ends. CDR3 amino acids: CASSLQSSTDTQYF. Written as DNA, the CDR3 is TGCGCCAGCAGCCTCCAATCTAGCACAGATACGCAGTATTTT.

This clone was picked up one time. The chain couples TRBV9 to TRBJ2-1, with 7 positions matching TRBD2. V was clipped by 4 bases and J by 3 bases; unmatched bases: 7. The CDR3 is 15 residues long. CDR1 is SGDLS, CDR2 YYNGEE, per germline. As DNA, the CDR3 is TGTGCCAGCAGCCTTTCGGGACTACACTACAATGAGCAGTTCTTC. This translates into CASSLSGLHYNEQFF. Supplemented by reference TRBV9 and TRBJ2-1, the full variable domain reads DSGVTQTPKHLITATGQRVTLRCSPRSGDLSVYWYQQSLDQGLQFLIQYYNGEERAKGNILERFSAQQFPDLHSELNLSSLELGDSALYFCASSLSGLHYNEQFFGPGTRLTVL.